This T cell receptor (beta chain) was obtained from a study of cytomegalovirus exposure and HLA in healthy donors. It was with 60 Vbeta and 13 Jbeta primers that the PCR ran. Sequencing used immunoSEQ multiplex PCR; TCRdb keeps in-frame clones, though not all of them. Here the sample spans some 150,000 clones, roughly four fifths being singletons. This CDR3 is 14 amino acids long. V lost 2 bases to trimming and J lost 1 base, with 6 bases between them. Germline CDR1 SNHLY, CDR2 FYNNEI. This TCR was recovered from a man in his thirties or forties in good health and CMV-seropositive. V is TRBV2 and J is TRBJ1-5; no clear D gene. The sequenced sample consisted of PBMCs. Written as DNA, the CDR3 is TGTGCCAGCAGTGAAAATTTAAGCAATCAGCCCCAGCATTTT. Its translation: CASSENLSNQPQHF.